This T cell receptor (beta chain) was obtained from a study of T cell responses to AZD1222 COVID-19 vaccine (dated by TCRdb to the early 2020s). About the investigation overall: TCR sequencing was performed for about 250 trial participants, of whom some 200 were given two doses of AZD1222 and around 25 were given two doses of MenACWY control vaccine. Trial participants were enrolled by age into subgroups of 18-55, 56-69 and 70-plus years, and 148, 28 and 57 TCR-sequenced participants, respectively, were included in these subgroups.

To note about this clone: Its recognized antigen is unknown. One base away there is no much larger clone; base qualities are not given.

The CDR3 regions of human TCRbeta chains were subjected to immunosequencing. Per the authors' processing: TCRs in the repertoires were matched against a reference library of SARS-CoV-2-specific TCRs that had been generated with the MIRA antigen-specificity platform. Breadth was defined as the fraction of unique TCRs that were SARS-CoV-2-associated. Depth was defined as the fraction of total T cells that were SARS-CoV-2-associated. Each spike-specific TCR was assigned to its reactive spike region and to a CD4 or CD8 class using the MIRA data. Log10-transformed breadth and depth values were compared by one-way ANOVA with Sidak's multiple comparisons tests. TCRdb took this table from immuneACCESS and kept in-frame rearrangements with V and J called. Such tables lack part of the clones; where checked against another copy, unresolved V genes explain under half of the gap, and the rest is unexplained. That table furnishes V, J and clone size, whereas the DNA furnished D and trimming. The sample includes about 160,000 clones, with 90% to 95% observed a single time. 4% to 5.5% of the sample rests with the top ten.

Results the study describes overall, beyond this receptor: In the small 56-69-year group, the increase in depth fell short of significance, most likely because of low power. Vaccine-associated CD4 TCRs spanned the whole spike protein, with dominant responses in regions 160-218 and 743-854. Participants were mostly white British and included more females than males, and it was suggested by the authors that clonal diversity may have been underestimated. Spike-specific TCR breadth and depth rose significantly after two AZD1222 doses compared with day 0 and with MenACWY recipients. Because no day 14 peak-response samples were available, repertoires were characterized only after the peak T cell response. Conclusions about previously exposed vaccinees are limited, since just five or six AZD1222 recipients were seropositive for SARS-CoV-2 at baseline. Reportedly, almost half of the unique spike-specific TCRs recognized epitopes lying outside the regions that are mutated in the B.1.351 and B.1.1.7 variants.

What this sample's time point label stands for: about 28 days (+/-7) after the second vaccine dose. AZD1222 recipients whose second dose came at about 4 weeks and those whose second dose came at about 12 weeks were combined into one group, since spike-specific TCR depth and breadth did not differ between the two schedules. Vaccinee samples came from UK trials COV001 and COV002, including a single-blind randomized controlled phase 2/3 trial of AZD1222 (ChAdOx1 nCoV-19) in healthy adults. For TCRbeta chain sequencing, PBMC samples from trial participants were taken at day 0 and at day 28 after the second dose. The CDR3 runs 14 residues from the cysteine to the phenylalanine. Only CDR3 DNA is held: 42 bases, read in frame from base 1. Per the germline V gene, SQVTM is the CDR1 and ANQGSEA is the CDR2. V is cut by 3 bases and J by 7 bases, and the space between the germline ends is 18 bases.

The sequence came from an adult who received the AZD1222 COVID-19 vaccine. The chain is encoded by TRBV29-1 joined to TRBJ1-2; a confident D gene designation cannot be given. This sample comprised peripheral blood, obtained 28 days after the second AZD1222 dose. The DNA sequence is TGCAGCGTTGAGGATTATGCCCTATTTCCTGGCTACACCTTC. Translated, it reads CSVEDYALFPGYTF.